This section outlines one T cell receptor beta chain sequence together with its context. From germline, CDR1 is MNHEY and CDR2 SVGAGI. Trimming removed 5 bases from V and 2 bases from J; junction bases left unmatched: 4. The CDR3 extends over 14 amino acids. The data derive from a study of shared clonotypes between healthy human individuals. The authors ran the assay at deep level. An even split of each subset's genomic DNA across several immunoSEQ plates was performed. Each PCR replicate from the sorted subsets contained around 200 ng DNA, which is about 30,000 T cell genomes. The protocol was immunoSEQ multiplex PCR, while the TCRdb copy is restricted to in-frame clones and leaves out a portion. The table has about 1 million clones, about 75% seen once.

Specimen: memory CD4+ T cells sorted from blood. The sample's subset: CD45RA-negative fraction. The chain has TRBV6-5 and TRBJ1-2, with 8 bases fitting TRBD1. This clonotype originated in a man between 18 and 35 years old in good health. The CDR3 loop is CASSTTGVNYGYTF. CDR3 nucleotide sequence: TGTGCCAGCAGTACGACAGGGGTAAACTATGGCTACACCTTC.